This entry concerns a single T cell receptor beta chain. This clone has just a few counts. It has no known antigen specificity. Base qualities were left out, and no much larger clone turns up one base away. TCR CDR3 regions were amplified from genomic DNA by multiplex PCR using the deep immunoSEQ assay. Extracted genomic DNA from each cell subset was spread evenly across all wells of several immunoSEQ 96-well plates, with each plate serving as a replicate. For sorted subsets, each replicate PCR was loaded with roughly 190 ng genomic DNA, equivalent to about 30,000 T cell genomes. Purified libraries were measured with a Qubit 3.0 fluorometer, size-checked on a Bioanalyzer 2100, and measured again with the KAPA Library Quantification kit. Every immunoSEQ 96-well plate was sequenced on a separate single-read 150-cycle Illumina NextSeq 550 flow cell. Per the authors' processing: Because the immunoSEQ output held only junctional sequences and lacked quality scores, the filtering could not match the filtering applied to full-length reads. Sequences were annotated with PyIR, a Python wrapper for IgBLAST v1.9, and V/J genes and CDR3 were assigned using IMGT germline references. Reads were removed for weak V/J assignments (E-value above 1e-6), missing CDR3, stop codons, out-of-frame junctions, or ambiguous translated residues. A V3J clonotype was defined by an identical inferred V gene, J gene, and CDR3 amino acid sequence. Percentage overlap between repertoires was calculated by dividing the number of shared unique clonotypes by the size of the smaller repertoire. RTK rarefaction, the Chao1 estimator, and Recon v2.1 estimates of unobserved clonotypes were used to assess repertoire richness. For all TCRbeta clonotypes obtained by the gDNA method from a handful of donors, generation probabilities were computed with OLGA. TCRdb retrieved this table from immuneACCESS and kept in-frame rearrangements only. Not all clones are present; in checked studies, unresolved V genes account for under half, and no reason is known for the remainder. From that table come the V and J calls and clone size; the DNA was used to work out D and trimming. This sample lists about 1.1 million clones; about 84% were detected once. Around 0.6% of the sample is taken by the ten largest.

This sample was taken from a study of shared clonotypes between healthy human individuals (dated by TCRdb to 2018 to 2021). Some background on the complete study: Two women and three men aged 18 to 49 years were included in the cohort. Per donor, three plates each were used for CD4 naive and CD4 memory, two for CD8 naive, and one for CD8 memory. Blood TCR repertoires of about 5 healthy adults were deeply sequenced to estimate repertoire size and the extent of clonotype sharing between individuals. Each donor's leukapheresis produced roughly between roughly 0.85 and 10 billion PBMCs. To increase sequencing depth and limit assay-specific biases, TCR repertoire library preparation and sequencing were carried out by different laboratories using diverse techniques.

The research as a whole found: Naive subsets generally had larger estimated clonotype richness than memory subsets. The genetic and exposure-history diversity represented was limited by the small number of donors. Sharing across a handful of donors was observed for roughly 5.4% of naive CD4, over 3% of naive CD8, 2% to 2.5% of memory CD4, and around 0.4% of memory CD8 clonotypes. Even with the large sequencing depth, rarefaction of the sorted-subset datasets indicated that sequencing was incomplete. Pairwise subsampling indicated that sequencing depth was expected to affect the degree of clonotype sharing among donors. Compared with non-shared clonotypes, clonotypes shared by all four sorted-subset donors had higher generation probabilities. Only blood was sampled, and tissue TCR repertoires likely differ from those in blood.

The donors were healthy, HIV-negative adults who had no recently reported acute infections or vaccinations. Only Caucasian adults living in Nashville, Tennessee, USA were represented among the donors. CD4+ T cells were enriched by magnetic negative selection; naive cells were then positively selected on CD45RA, and the negative fraction formed the memory subset. After blood collection by leukapheresis, PBMCs were isolated using Ficoll-Histopaque density gradient centrifugation and then cryopreserved in the vapor phase of liquid nitrogen. Analytical flow cytometry was used to check the purity and quantity of every magnetically sorted T cell population. From each sorted fraction, genomic DNA was isolated and quantified by UV absorbance on a Nanodrop 2000c. The germline V end is reduced by 5 bases and the J end by 1 base; junction bases left unmatched: 5. Taken from cysteine to phenylalanine, the CDR3 has 16 residues. The read is trimmed to its CDR3 DNA, 48 bases read in frame from base 1. The germline V gene (reference sequence) gives CDR1 as MNHNY and CDR2 as SVGAGI.

The TCR was taken from a man younger than 35 in good health. Some clones in this sample may be carry-over from other donors' samples. The sequencing input was memory CD4+ T cells from PBMCs. Read against the paper, the sample's cell subset or site label means: CD45RA-negative fraction. The rearranged chain carries TRBV6-6 and TRBJ2-1; 10 central nucleotides agree with TRBD2. The DNA sequence follows: TGTGCCAGCAGTGTGTATAGCGGGGGGTCCTACAATGAGCAGTTCTTC. This translates into CASSVYSGGSYNEQFF.